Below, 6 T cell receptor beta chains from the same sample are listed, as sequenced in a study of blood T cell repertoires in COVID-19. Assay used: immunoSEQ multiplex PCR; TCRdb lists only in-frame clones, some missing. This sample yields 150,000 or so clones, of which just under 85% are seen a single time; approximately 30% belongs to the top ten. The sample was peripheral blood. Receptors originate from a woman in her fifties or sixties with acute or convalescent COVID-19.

The CDR3 bases are TGTGCCATCAGTGAGGCAGGGGAAGATACGCAGTATTTT. Its protein product is CAISEAGEDTQYF. The rearrangement uses TRBV10-3 and TRBJ2-3, with a tentative D call TRBD1 (6 bases). Germline V lookup: CDR1 ENHRY, CDR2 SYGVKD. This CDR3 region has 13 residues. Trimming pared 2 bases from V and 5 bases from J, leaving 8 bases between.

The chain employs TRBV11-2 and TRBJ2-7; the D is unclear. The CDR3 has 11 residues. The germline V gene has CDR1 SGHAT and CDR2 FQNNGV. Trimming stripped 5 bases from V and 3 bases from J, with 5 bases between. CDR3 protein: CASSASYEQYF. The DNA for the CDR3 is TGTGCCAGCAGCGCGAGCTACGAGCAGTACTTC.

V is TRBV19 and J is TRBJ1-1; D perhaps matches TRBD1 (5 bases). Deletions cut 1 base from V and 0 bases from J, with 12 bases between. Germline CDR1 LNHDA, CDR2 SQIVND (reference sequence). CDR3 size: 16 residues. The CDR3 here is CASSIGGNRLNTEAFF. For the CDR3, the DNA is TGTGCCAGTAGTATAGGCGGGAACAGGTTGAACACTGAAGCTTTCTTT.

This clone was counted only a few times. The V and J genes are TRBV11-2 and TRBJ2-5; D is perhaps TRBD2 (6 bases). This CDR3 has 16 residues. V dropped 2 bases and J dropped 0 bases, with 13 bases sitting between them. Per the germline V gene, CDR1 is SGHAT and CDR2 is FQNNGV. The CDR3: CASSLRDFRHQETQYF. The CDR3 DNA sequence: TGTGCCAGCAGCTTAAGGGACTTTCGTCACCAAGAGACCCAGTACTTC.

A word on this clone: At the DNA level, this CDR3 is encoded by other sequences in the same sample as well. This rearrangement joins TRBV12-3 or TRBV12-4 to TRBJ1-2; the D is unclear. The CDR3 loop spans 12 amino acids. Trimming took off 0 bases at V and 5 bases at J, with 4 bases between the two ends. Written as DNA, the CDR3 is TGTGCCAGCAGTTTAGCTCTGTATGGCTACACCTTC. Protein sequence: CASSLALYGYTF.

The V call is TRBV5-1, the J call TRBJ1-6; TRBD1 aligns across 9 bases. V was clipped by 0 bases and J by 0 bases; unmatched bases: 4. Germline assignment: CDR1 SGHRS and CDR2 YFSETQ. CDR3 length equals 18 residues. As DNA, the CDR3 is TGCGCCAGCAGCTTGGAGGCGACAGGGGGCTCCTATAATTCACCCCTCCACTTT. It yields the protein CASSLEATGGSYNSPLHF.